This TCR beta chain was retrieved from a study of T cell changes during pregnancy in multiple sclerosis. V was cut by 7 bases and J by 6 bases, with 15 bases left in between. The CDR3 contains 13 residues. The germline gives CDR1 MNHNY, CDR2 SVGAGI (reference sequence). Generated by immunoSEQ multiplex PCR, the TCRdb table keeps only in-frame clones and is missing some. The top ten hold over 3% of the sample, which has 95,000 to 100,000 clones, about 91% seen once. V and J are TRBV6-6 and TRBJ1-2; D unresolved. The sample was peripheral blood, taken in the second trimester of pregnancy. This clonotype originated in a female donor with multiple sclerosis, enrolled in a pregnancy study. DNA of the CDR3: TGTGCCAGCACCCTAATAAAGGCGGATGGCTACACCTTC. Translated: CASTLIKADGYTF.